Below, 19 T cell receptor beta chains from the same sample are listed, as sequenced in a study of blood T cell repertoires in COVID-19. Profiling relied on immunoSEQ multiplex PCR, and the TCRdb table lists in-frame clones only, not all of them. The sample has some 350,000 clones; approximately 91% are singletons. The sample consisted of peripheral blood. These receptors all come from a woman in her seventies with COVID-19, enrolled during active disease.

CDR3 residues: CAWSVSGFSSPLHF. The CDR3 DNA follows: TGTGCCTGGAGTGTATCAGGGTTTTCTTCACCCCTCCACTTT. V gene TRBV30 combines with J gene TRBJ1-6, with D possibly being TRBD1 (5 bases). This CDR3 has 14 amino acids. Germline V gene data show CDR1 as GTSNPN and CDR2 as SVGIG (reference sequence). The germline V and J ends were trimmed by 0 bases and 9 bases, with 12 bases remaining between them.

This rearrangement joins TRBV18 to TRBJ1-1; D might be TRBD1 (6 bases). Germline V gene lookup returns CDR1 KGHSH and CDR2 LQKENI. Trimming left V 6 bases short and J 3 bases short, with 8 bases between. The CDR3 is made up of 12 amino acids. The CDR3 sequence: CASSSGDTEAFF. The CDR3 DNA sequence: TGTGCCAGCTCCTCAGGGGACACTGAAGCTTTCTTT.

This chain connects TRBV9 to TRBJ1-5; a possible D gene is TRBD1 (6 bases). The CDR3 is made up of 15 amino acids. Germline values: CDR1 SGDLS, CDR2 YYNGEE. Trimming pared 0 bases from V and 7 bases from J, leaving 14 bases between. The CDR3 sequence: CASSVGGGEQQPQHF. DNA of the CDR3: TGTGCCAGCAGCGTAGGCGGGGGCGAGCAACAGCCCCAGCATTTT.

The chain links TRBV4-1 to TRBJ1-1; 8 bases are a match to TRBD1. From germline, CDR1 is MGHRA and CDR2 YSYEKL. The V and J ends lost 3 bases and 10 bases, in that order; junction bases with no gene match: 13. This CDR3 has 15 amino acids. CDR3 DNA: TGCGCCAGCAGCCAGGGGTACGGGACAGGACGGGGAGCTTTCTTT. Protein product: CASSQGYGTGRGAFF.

This clone was detected once. The chain combines TRBV24-1 with TRBJ2-1; 9 bases agree with TRBD1. The ends lost 4 bases at V and 3 bases at J; junction bases unmatched: 6. This CDR3 region has 16 residues. From germline, CDR1 is KGHDR and CDR2 SFDVKD. For the CDR3, the DNA is TGTGCCACCAGTGACCCGGGACAGGGTGGCTACAATGAGCAGTTCTTC. Amino acids: CATSDPGQGGYNEQFF.

The chain uses TRBV9 and TRBJ2-5; maybe TRBD1 (6 bases). Germline V CDR1 and CDR2: SGDLS, YYNGEE. V dropped 0 bases and J dropped 4 bases, with 13 bases sitting between them. CDR3 length: 15 residues. CDR3 DNA: TGTGCCAGCAGCGTAGTTCCAGGGGTGCCAGAGACCCAGTACTTC. It translates to CASSVVPGVPETQYF. Drawing the rest from reference TRBV9 and TRBJ2-5, the complete variable domain is DSGVTQTPKHLITATGQRVTLRCSPRSGDLSVYWYQQSLDQGLQFLIQYYNGEERAKGNILERFSAQQFPDLHSELNLSSLELGDSALYFCASSVVPGVPETQYFGPGTRLLVL.

The CDR3 DNA sequence: TGTGCCAGCAGTTACTCCGGACTAGGGGTCCGAGAGACCCAGTACTTC. Amino acids: CASSYSGLGVRETQYF. The V gene is TRBV6-6, the J gene TRBJ2-5, with 7 bases fitting TRBD2. V was pared by 0 bases and J by 4 bases, with 8 bases of the junction left unmatched. The CDR3 is 16 amino acids. CDR1 is MNHNY and CDR2 is SVGAGI in the germline V gene (reference sequence).

CDR3 loop: CASSQGLTGQETQYF. DNA for the CDR3: TGTGCCAGCAGCCAGGGGCTGACCGGACAAGAGACCCAGTACTTC. The gene calls are TRBV3-1 (or the pseudogene TRBV3-2) and TRBJ2-5; possible D gene TRBD1, 5 bases. V was clipped by 3 bases and J by 2 bases, with 13 bases between them. The CDR3 loop spans 15 amino acids. Germline lookup yields CDR1 LGHDT and CDR2 YNNKEL (reference sequence).

The chain employs TRBV12-5 and TRBJ1-5; D unclear. The CDR3 runs to 17 residues. Germline values: CDR1 LGHNT, CDR2 FRNRAP. V was clipped by 2 bases and J by 0 bases, with 14 bases between them. DNA of the CDR3: TGTGCTAGTGGTTTGTCAGGATTGCCTTATAGCAATCAGCCCCAGCATTTT. This sequence encodes CASGLSGLPYSNQPQHF.

The V gene is TRBV9, the J gene TRBJ1-2; D call uncertain. The length of the CDR3 is 15 residues. V gave up 4 bases and J gave up 4 bases, with 17 bases separating them. CDR1 is SGDLS and CDR2 is YYNGEE in the germline V gene. CDR3 coding DNA: TGTGCCAGCAGCTCTCCCCTTGGAGATGCCTATGGCTACACCTTC. Its translation: CASSSPLGDAYGYTF.

The chain links TRBV3-1 (or the pseudogene TRBV3-2) to TRBJ1-6; D ambiguous. Per germline, CDR1 LGHDT and CDR2 YNNKEL (reference sequence). Trimming removed 5 bases at V and 7 bases at J, with 9 bases between. The CDR3 runs 13 residues. Here the CDR3 DNA reads TGTGCCAGCAGCGCCTTACTAAATTCACCCCTCCACTTT. Translation: CASSALLNSPLHF.

The CDR3 is CASSRGQRETQYF. The CDR3 coding sequence is TGTGCCAGTAGTAGGGGACAGCGAGAGACCCAGTACTTC. V gene TRBV19 combines with J gene TRBJ2-5; 7 bases are a match to TRBD1. Germline V CDR1 and CDR2: LNHDA, SQIVND (reference sequence). CDR3 length equals 13 residues. With 4 bases clipped from V and 4 bases from J, the junction kept 3 bases outside the gene matches. Using reference TRBV19 and TRBJ2-5 for the parts outside the CDR3, the full variable domain is DGGITQSPKYLFRKEGQNVTLSCEQNLNHDAMYWYRQDPGQGLRLIYYSQIVNDFQKGDIAEGYSVSREKKESFPLTVTSAQKNPTAFYLCASSRGQRETQYFGPGTRLLVL.

The chain carries TRBV7-9 and TRBJ2-1; 14 bases align to TRBD2. Per the germline V gene, CDR1 is SEHNR and CDR2 is FQNEAQ (reference sequence). V dropped 3 bases and J dropped 6; count of bases not matched to a gene: 7. The CDR3 is 17 amino acids. CDR3 sequence: CASSLPIGLAGGNEQFF. As DNA, the CDR3 is TGTGCCAGCAGCTTGCCGATCGGACTAGCGGGGGGCAATGAGCAGTTCTTC.

The chain combines TRBV18 with TRBJ1-4; D ambiguous. In germline, CDR1 is KGHSH, CDR2 LQKENI. The CDR3 covers 16 residues. V dropped 3 bases and J dropped 0 bases, with 11 bases sitting between them. CDR3 bases: TGTGCCAGCTCACCTCTGGCAGCGTCAACTAATGAAAAACTGTTTTTT. Residues: CASSPLAASTNEKLFF. The variable domain in full, with the rest retrieved from reference TRBV18 and TRBJ1-4, is NAGVMQNPRHLVRRRGQEARLRCSPMKGHSHVYWYRQLPEEGLKFMVYLQKENIIDESGMPKERFSAEFPKEGPSILRIQQVVRGDSAAYFCASSPLAASTNEKLFFGSGTQLSVL.

The rearrangement joins TRBV7-9 to TRBJ1-4; no firm D call. Per the germline V gene, CDR1 is SEHNR and CDR2 is FQNEAQ (reference sequence). V dropped 4 bases and J dropped 0 bases, with 6 bases sitting between them. There are 14 residues in the CDR3. The CDR3 region has the DNA TGTGCCAGCAGCTCCAGTGCAACTAATGAAAAACTGTTTTTT. This gives the protein CASSSSATNEKLFF.

This clone showed up just once. The chain employs TRBV28 and TRBJ1-1; D perhaps matches TRBD1 (6 bases). The V and J ends lost 5 bases and 0 bases respectively, with 10 bases between them. This CDR3 is 14 amino acids long. Germline V gene lookup returns CDR1 MDHEN and CDR2 SYDVKM. This chain's CDR3 is CASSSGGMNTEAFF. The CDR3 DNA follows: TGTGCCAGCAGTAGTGGGGGCATGAACACTGAAGCTTTCTTT.

J is TRBJ1-5 and V is TRBV4-3; D ambiguous. CDR1 and CDR2 (germline): LGHNA, YSLEER. With 0 bases removed from V and 6 bases from J, the gap between germline ends came to 12 bases. The CDR3 has 15 amino acids. This CDR3 is CASSQDLLEGQPQHF. Written as DNA, the CDR3 is TGCGCCAGCAGCCAAGATCTCCTGGAGGGTCAGCCCCAGCATTTT.

The chain combines TRBV28 with TRBJ2-5, with TRBD2 as a possible D gene (6 bases). Trimming removed 4 bases at V and 4 bases at J, with 16 bases between. This CDR3 region has 15 residues. Germline values: CDR1 MDHEN, CDR2 SYDVKM. This CDR3 is CASSWPGVQTETQYF. The CDR3 region has the DNA TGTGCCAGCAGTTGGCCGGGAGTTCAGACAGAGACCCAGTACTTC.

The chain links TRBV3-1 (or the pseudogene TRBV3-2) to TRBJ2-6; D gene uncertain. Germline-derived CDR1 and CDR2 are LGHDT and YNNKEL (reference sequence). The CDR3 length is 15 residues. Trimming left V 3 bases short and J 0 bases short, with 6 bases between. The CDR3 DNA sequence: TGTGCCAGCAGCCATAAGAGCTCTGGGGCCAACGTCCTGACTTTC. Protein: CASSHKSSGANVLTF.